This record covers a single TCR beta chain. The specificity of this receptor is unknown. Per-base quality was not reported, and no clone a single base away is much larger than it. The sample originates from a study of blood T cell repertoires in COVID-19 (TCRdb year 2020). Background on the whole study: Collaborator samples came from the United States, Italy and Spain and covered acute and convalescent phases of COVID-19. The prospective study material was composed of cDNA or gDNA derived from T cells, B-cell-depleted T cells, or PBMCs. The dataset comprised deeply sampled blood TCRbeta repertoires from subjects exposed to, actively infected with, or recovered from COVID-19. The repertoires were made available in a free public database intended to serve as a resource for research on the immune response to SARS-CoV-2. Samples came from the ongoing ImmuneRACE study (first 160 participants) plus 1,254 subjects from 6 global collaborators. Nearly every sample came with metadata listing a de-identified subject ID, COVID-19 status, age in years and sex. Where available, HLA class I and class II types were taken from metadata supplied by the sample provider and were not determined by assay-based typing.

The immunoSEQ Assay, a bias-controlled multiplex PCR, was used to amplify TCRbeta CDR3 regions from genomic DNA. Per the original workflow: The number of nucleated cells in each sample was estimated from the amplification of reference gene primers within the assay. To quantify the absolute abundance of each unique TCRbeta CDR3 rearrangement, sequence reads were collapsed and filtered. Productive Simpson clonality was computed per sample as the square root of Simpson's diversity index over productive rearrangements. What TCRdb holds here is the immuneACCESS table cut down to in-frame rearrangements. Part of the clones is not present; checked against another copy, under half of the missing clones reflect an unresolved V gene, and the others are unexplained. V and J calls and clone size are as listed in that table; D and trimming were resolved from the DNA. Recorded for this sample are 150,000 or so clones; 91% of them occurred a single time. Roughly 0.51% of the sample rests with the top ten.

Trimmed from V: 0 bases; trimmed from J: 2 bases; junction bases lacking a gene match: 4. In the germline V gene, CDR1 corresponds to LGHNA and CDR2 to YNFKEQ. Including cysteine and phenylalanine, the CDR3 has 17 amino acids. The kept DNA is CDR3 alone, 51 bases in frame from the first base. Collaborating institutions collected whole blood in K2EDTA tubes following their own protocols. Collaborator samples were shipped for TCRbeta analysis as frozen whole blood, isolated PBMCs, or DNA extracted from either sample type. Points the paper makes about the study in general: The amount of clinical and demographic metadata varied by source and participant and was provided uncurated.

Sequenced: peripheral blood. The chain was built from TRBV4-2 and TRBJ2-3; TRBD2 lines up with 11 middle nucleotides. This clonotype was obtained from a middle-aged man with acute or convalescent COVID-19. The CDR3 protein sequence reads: CASSQDLAGGLTDTQYF. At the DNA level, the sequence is TGTGCCAGCAGCCAAGATCTAGCGGGGGGTCTCACAGATACGCAGTATTTT.